This T cell receptor (beta chain) was identified in a study of cytomegalovirus exposure and HLA in healthy donors (dated by TCRdb to the late 2010s). Background on the whole study: In an earlier analysis of several hundred of the donors, 250 to 300 Gb of sequence data and about 110 million unique TCR beta sequences from 180 million or so T cells were reported. Around 330 gigabases of sequencing data and approximately 92 million unique TCR sequences made up an early release that covered several hundred HLA-typed donors. The genetic ancestry cluster associated with self-reported Caucasian donors included 81% of the 398 genotyped donors. The study was designed to test whether signatures of past pathogen exposure could be identified by cataloging public T cell receptors. The T cell repertoires of several hundred subjects were profiled by immunosequencing and related to cytomegalovirus serostatus. Besides the first cohort of 550 to 750 subjects, a separate validation cohort made up of 120 different subjects was used. High-throughput TCR immunosequencing, statistical association of individual TCRs with disease status, and machine learning were combined to predict cytomegalovirus infection status. A later analysis re-analyzed previously published TCR beta repertoires from approximately 700 donors and added high-resolution HLA genotyping to study TCR occurrence patterns. Rather than using new phenotypic data, the later analysis identified candidate immune exposures from TCR beta sequences and from how often those sequences occurred across donors. To decide whether each TCR beta V gene segment behaved as functional or pseudogenic, an earlier analysis of approximately 590 of the donors relied on high-throughput TCR beta sequencing. Donor age, sex, ethnicity and CMV serostatus were compiled together with the repertoire data. In a later genetic analysis, genome-wide SNP genotypes for about three fifths of the roughly 670 donors were used, and that subset was treated as a discovery cohort. All discovery cohort repertoires had been generated using a single sequencing platform. HLA typing covered class I and class II loci at four-digit resolution. The number of typed donors differed by locus: roughly 620-640 for A, B, C, DRB1 and DQB1; some 500 for DQA1; fewer than 610 for DPA1; and roughly 450 for DPB1. Roughly 5 DR-DQ haplotypes were handled as single units for association and clustering, since linkage in the cohort was strong. Among 398 genotyped donors of the cohort, an average of around 240,000 unique TCR beta nucleotide sequences was sequenced per donor, of which 15% to 20% were non-productive.

Via the germline V gene, CDR1 is LGHNA and CDR2 YNFKEQ. The CDR3 sequence holds 14 residues, the cysteine and phenylalanine included. Just the 42-base CDR3 DNA is kept, in frame starting at base 1. The trim is 0 bases for V and 5 bases for J, with a gap of 10 bases between the germline ends. What the research found in general, with its limitations: Correlated functional status among segregating V segments might reflect linkage disequilibrium, but an unknown experimental factor could not be ruled out. The 87-base-pair reads could not distinguish some IMGT-functional V segments, including TRBV6-2 and TRBV6-3, so those segments were excluded. Specific HLA alleles were associated with more than 15,000 TCR beta sequences at a false discovery rate of 0.05 in a later analysis. The classifier was reported to diagnose cytomegalovirus status with high specificity and sensitivity in both the original and validation cohorts. The cohort was sequenced for TCR beta chains only, and without alpha or paired-chain data the features that could be detected were limited. An earlier analysis of some 560 of the donors showed that most TCR beta V segments appeared in productive rearrangements either about 90% or about 30% of the time, which broadly matched IMGT annotations. The study gave a list of about 160 TCR beta chains associated with cytomegalovirus. The presence/absence analyses assumed that sequencing depth was roughly uniform across donors, and that assumption may not be true. A group of highly shared sequence variants was considered likely to be a technical artifact of the sequencing pipeline. Compared with the 666-donor mean, donors in an Asian-associated ancestry cluster had fewer N-insertions in productive TCRs, according to a later genetic analysis. When HLA alleles, especially DR and DQ, strongly co-occurred, attributing TCR associations to individual alleles was difficult. HLA typing was unavailable for some donors at each locus, so association tests used only the typed subset. A few of the identified cytomegalovirus-associated TCR beta chains were confirmed in vitro to be specific for cytomegalovirus antigens. The only immune exposure information available for the cohort was CMV serostatus. In a later analysis, the rate of TCR association differed among HLA loci, with DRB1 alleles having the most associated TCRs and HLA-C alleles having the fewest. In a later analysis, several top co-occurrence clusters were reported to appear linked to parvovirus B19, influenza, CMV and Epstein-Barr virus. A further reported finding was that TCR beta sequences accurately predicted the HLA-A and HLA-B alleles for most subjects in the first cohort. A later analysis found that most CMV-associated TCR beta chains appeared HLA-restricted, with HLA associations seemingly driven largely by CMV exposure. A later analysis found that HLA-associated TCR beta chains were more clonally expanded and had lower generation probabilities than equally common non-associated chains. While some public TCRs were present in many individuals, most TCR sequences turned up only very rarely across donors. Some 15 rarely observed V segments, including chromosome 9 orphons, were excluded from the earlier analysis of several hundred of the donors because counts were too low. It was suggested by the authors that the approach could potentially be generalized to other disease states and immunological phenotypes. V-gene and J-gene trimming of TCR beta chains was associated with a missense DCLRE1C variant in a later genetic analysis, and the association was replicated in an independent cohort.

Libraries were built with the immunoSEQ multiplex PCR assay. The multiplex PCR relied on a mix of 60 forward primers for TCR Vbeta segments and 13 reverse primers for TCR Jbeta segments. A multiplex PCR assay on genomic DNA amplified the CDR3 region of rearranged TCR beta genes. The Illumina HiSeq System was used to sequence the amplified TCR beta libraries as 87-base-pair reads. Processing in the source paper ran as follows. A later analysis counted tens of millions of unique TCR beta chains across the roughly 700 repertoires, and around 12 million of these chains were shared by at least two donors. A nearest-neighbor algorithm error-corrected the raw reads and collapsed the reads into unique sequences, merging closely related sequences to remove PCR and sequencing errors. V, D and J gene segments were assigned by aligning CDR3 sequences to IMGT reference sequences. For a sequence to be retained, a match of at least six nucleotides to both a V gene segment and a J gene segment was required. Rearrangements were classified as productive when the CDR3 lacked stop codons and remained in frame with V and J, and all other rearrangements were classified as non-productive. CDR3 was defined according to IMGT convention as the region running from the second conserved V-encoded cysteine to the conserved J-encoded phenylalanine. The earlier analysis of 587 of the donors excluded any sequence lacking an unambiguous match to a single V gene segment. In an earlier analysis of approximately 590 of the donors, a V segment was called functional when productive rearrangements were above 56.7%, and segregating when the standard deviation between donors exceeded 5%. A statistical classification framework was built to diagnose cytomegalovirus status from the catalog of TCR beta chain sequences. A later analysis assigned V and J genes by comparing TCR nucleotide sequences with IMGT/GENE-DB human TR gene sequences. In a later analysis, CDR3 sequences and most-parsimonious VDJ recombination scenarios were assigned using the TCRdist pipeline. In a later analysis, every TCR beta chain was defined by the combination of its CDR3 amino acid sequence and its V-gene family, and reads without a unique V-gene family were dropped. To address suspected cross-contamination and a sequencing artifact, a later analysis removed 450 to 700 highly shared, low-generation-probability nucleotide sequences. In a later analysis, a clonal expansion index was calculated for each public chain from normalized within-repertoire ranks of inferred template counts. Generation probabilities in a later analysis came from a VDJ recombination model fitted to out-of-frame rearrangements, and those results were checked against IGoR. Hypergeometric tests were used in a later analysis to score TCR-TCR, TCR-HLA and TCR-CMV co-occurrence, with a repertoire-size bias correction applied to the TCR pairs. A later analysis estimated false discovery rates by permuting HLA or CMV assignments 20 times. In a later analysis, co-occurring TCRs were grouped with DBSCAN, and TCRdist sequence similarity was added when clustering was performed within HLA-allele-positive subsets. Co-occurrence clustering excluded repertoires with fewer than 30,000 or more than 120,000 public chains, plus five with anomalous nucleotide sharing. In TCRdb, the immuneACCESS table is reduced to in-frame sequences with V and J assigned. These tables do not hold every clone; where another copy was compared, an unresolved V gene accounts for under half, and the others remain unexplained. V and J calls and clone size are as listed in that table; D and trimming were resolved from the DNA. The sample records about 38,000 clones, 66% of which are singletons. Of the sample, roughly 18% is held by the ten largest clones.

The cohort consisted of hundreds of healthy bone marrow donors. All cohort members were sampled while nominally healthy, although unrecorded immune exposures were likely present. The donor tested CMV seropositive and was one of the 289 seropositive cohort members. A peripheral blood sample was collected from each donor, and TCR beta sequencing was performed on peripheral blood mononuclear cells. The Qiagen DNeasy Blood Extraction Kit was used to extract genomic DNA from the blood cell samples. Points on this clone: Its target antigen remains unknown. Nothing much larger sits one base from this clone, and base qualities are not available.

Material: PBMCs. Here the chain combines TRBV4-2 and TRBJ1-2; perhaps TRBD1 is the D gene, with 6 bases matching. This sequence originates from a man between 45 and 60 years old in good health and CMV-seropositive. The bases read TGTGCCAGCAGCCAAGAATATACAGGGTATGGCTACACCTTC. This sequence encodes CASSQEYTGYGYTF.